Sequencing of this T cell receptor (beta chain) was carried out in a study of shared clonotypes between healthy human individuals. Sequenced by immunoSEQ multiplex PCR; TCRdb stores in-frame clones only, minus some. This sample carries about 560,000 clones, around 80% of them seen once, and the ten largest clones take more than 10%. V dropped 7 bases and J dropped 5 bases, with 20 bases sitting between them. Germline V gives CDR1 SGHVS, CDR2 FQNEAQ. The CDR3 contains 15 residues. Overall study findings and caveats: Sampling included only blood; tissue repertoires likely differ.

This clone was detected only a few times. The antigen remains unidentified. Sequencing was performed on PBMCs. The sequence was collected from a woman aged 40 to 50 in good health. Some clones in this sample may be carry-over from other donors' samples. The chain employs TRBV7-8 and TRBJ2-5; either TRBD1 or TRBD2 may fit D (6 bases each). The CDR3 nucleotides are TGTGCCAGCAATCTCGAAGGGGGGAGAGGGGAGACCCAGTACTTC. This gives the protein CASNLEGGRGETQYF.